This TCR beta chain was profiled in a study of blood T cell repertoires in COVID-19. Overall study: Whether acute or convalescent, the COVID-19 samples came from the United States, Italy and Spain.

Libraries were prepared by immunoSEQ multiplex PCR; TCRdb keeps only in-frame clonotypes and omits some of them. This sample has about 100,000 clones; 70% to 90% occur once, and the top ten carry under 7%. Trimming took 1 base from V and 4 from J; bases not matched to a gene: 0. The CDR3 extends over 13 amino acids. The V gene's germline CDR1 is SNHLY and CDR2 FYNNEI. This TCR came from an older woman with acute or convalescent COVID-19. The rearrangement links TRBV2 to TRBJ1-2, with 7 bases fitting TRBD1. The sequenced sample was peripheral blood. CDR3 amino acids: CASSEGDSYGYTF. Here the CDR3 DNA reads TGTGCCAGCAGTGAAGGGGACAGCTATGGCTACACCTTC.